Following are 15 T cell receptor beta chains from one sample sequenced in a study of OX40 agonist ivuxolimab in advanced cancers. Assay used: immunoSEQ multiplex PCR; TCRdb lists only in-frame clones, some missing. The sample shows 60,000 to 85,000 clones, 89% of them seen only once. The source material was CD4+ or CD8+ T cells sorted from blood, sampled in a trial of the OX40 agonist ivuxolimab. The receptors were gathered from an adult with an advanced solid tumor such as melanoma, head and neck, liver or kidney cancer.

The genes are TRBV5-1 and TRBJ2-6; D unclear. Germline V gives CDR1 SGHRS, CDR2 YFSETQ. This CDR3 is built from 14 residues. V was cut by 0 bases and J by 4 bases, with 5 bases left in between. The chain's CDR3 is CASSLEQGANVLTF. CDR3 sequence (DNA): TGCGCCAGCAGCTTGGAACAGGGGGCCAACGTCCTGACTTTC.

V gene TRBV5-1 combines with J gene TRBJ2-6; 12 bases match TRBD2. Losses at the gene ends were 4 bases for V and 0 bases for J; bases not matched to a gene: 8. The CDR3 runs to 19 residues. In germline, CDR1 is SGHRS, CDR2 YFSETQ. The CDR3 sequence is CASSKGLAGGYSGANVLTF. CDR3 in DNA: TGCGCCAGCAGCAAGGGACTAGCGGGCGGTTACTCTGGGGCCAACGTCCTGACTTTC.

DNA for the CDR3: TGCGCCAGCAATGCCGCGGGCCCGCAAGAGACCCAGTACTTC. As protein: CASNAAGPQETQYF. V and J are TRBV5-1 and TRBJ2-5, with D tentatively TRBD2 (5 bases). V lost 6 bases, J lost 2 bases, and 14 bases lay in between. This CDR3 contains 14 residues. CDR1 is SGHRS, CDR2 YFSETQ, per germline.

This clone was found a few times. The V gene is TRBV29-1, the J gene TRBJ1-5, with TRBD1 as a possible D gene (6 bases). V was shortened by 7 bases and J by 5 bases, with 15 bases between the two germline ends. In germline, CDR1 is SQVTM, CDR2 ANQGSEA. This CDR3 spans 13 amino acids. The CDR3 DNA sequence: TGCAGCGCTGGGGGGGGGCAGGATCAGCCCCAGCATTTT. Residues: CSAGGGQDQPQHF. Full variable domain (missing parts from reference TRBV29-1 and TRBJ1-5): SAVISQKPSRDICQRGTSLTIQCQVDSQVTMMFWYRQQPGQSLTLIATANQGSEATYESGFVIDKFPISRPNLTFSTLTVSNMSPEDSSIYLCSAGGGQDQPQHFGDGTRLSIL.

The gene calls are TRBV27 and TRBJ1-2, with D possibly matching TRBD1 (6 bases). Trimming stripped 5 bases from V and 3 bases from J, with 13 bases between. The germline gives CDR1 MNHEY, CDR2 SMNVEV (reference sequence). The CDR3 totals 14 residues. The CDR3 region is CASSEGGAYYGYTF. CDR3 in DNA: TGTGCCAGCAGTGAGGGGGGGGCCTACTATGGCTACACCTTC.

CDR3 residues: CASSPPLVPGGEQYF. Written as DNA, the CDR3 is TGTGCCAGCTCACCACCGCTTGTCCCCGGGGGCGAGCAGTACTTC. The rearrangement uses TRBV18 and TRBJ2-7; maybe TRBD2 (6 bases). V lost 0 bases, J lost 6 bases, and 15 bases lay in between. Germline assignment: CDR1 KGHSH and CDR2 LQKENI. This CDR3 has 15 amino acids.

The chain combines TRBV6-6 with TRBJ2-1; perhaps TRBD2 as D (7 bases). Trimming stripped 8 bases from V and 1 base from J, with 9 bases between. CDR1 and CDR2 (germline): MNHNY, SVGAGI (reference sequence). The CDR3 totals 13 residues. CDR3 nucleotides: TGTGCCAGCGGGAGGGGGTCCTACAATGAGCAGTTCTTC. Translating gives CASGRGSYNEQFF.

This sequence joins TRBV7-2 and TRBJ2-7; TRBD2 aligns across 8 bases. In germline, CDR1 is SGHTA, CDR2 FQGNSA. The CDR3 covers 18 residues. With V trimmed by 3 bases and J by 4 bases, 17 bases remained unmatched. Here the CDR3 reads CASSLAPYSGRRKYEQYF. The CDR3 nucleotides read TGTGCCAGCAGCTTGGCCCCTTACAGCGGGAGAAGAAAGTACGAGCAGTACTTC.

This chain connects TRBV28 to TRBJ1-5; D is ambiguous. CDR3 length equals 12 residues. The V end was cut by 4 bases, the J end by 3 bases, with 4 bases between. Germline CDR1 and CDR2: MDHEN and SYDVKM. CDR3 amino acids: CASSSNNQPQHF. The CDR3, as DNA: TGTGCCAGCAGTTCCAACAATCAGCCCCAGCATTTT.

This clone was seen a few times. This rearrangement joins TRBV5-4 to TRBJ2-7; 11 bases map to TRBD2. The CDR3 totals 17 residues. V shed 4 bases, J shed 2 bases, and the junction held 11 bases outside the gene matches. CDR1 is SGHNT and CDR2 is YYREEE in the germline V gene (reference sequence). The DNA for the CDR3 is TGTGCCAGCAGCCAGAAAAAGCTAGCGGGAGGACCCTACGAGCAGTACTTC. Translating gives CASSQKKLAGGPYEQYF.

The chain employs TRBV5-1 and TRBJ1-3, with D possibly TRBD1 on 6 matching bases. This CDR3 has 14 residues. Germline V gene lookup returns CDR1 SGHRS and CDR2 YFSETQ. Trimming cost V 5 bases and J 0 bases, with 9 bases left between them. The CDR3 DNA sequence: TGCGCCAGCAGTCCGGGGGCCTCTGGAAACACCATATATTTT. Translated, it gives CASSPGASGNTIYF.

This sequence joins TRBV7-2 and TRBJ2-7, with D unresolved. Germline values: CDR1 SGHTA, CDR2 FQGNSA. Trimming pared 1 base from V and 2 bases from J, leaving 9 bases between. CDR3 size: 14 residues. CDR3 bases: TGTGCCAGCAGCTTAGTGGCCAGAACCTACGAGCAGTACTTC. Translated: CASSLVARTYEQYF.

The chain is built from TRBV5-1 and TRBJ2-7; the D gene could be TRBD1 or TRBD2 (6 bases each). With 3 bases removed from V and 0 bases from J, the gap between germline ends came to 13 bases. Per germline, CDR1 SGHRS and CDR2 YFSETQ. CDR3 length: 15 residues. Here the CDR3 reads CASSWGAVSSYEQYF. The CDR3 bases are TGCGCCAGCAGCTGGGGGGCCGTCAGCTCCTACGAGCAGTACTTC. The full variable domain, its missing parts supplied by reference TRBV5-1 and TRBJ2-7, is KAGVTQTPRYLIKTRGQQVTLSCSPISGHRSVSWYQQTPGQGLQFLFEYFSETQRNKGNFPGRFSGRQFSNSRSEMNVSTLELGDSALYLCASSWGAVSSYEQYFGPGTRLTVT.

The CDR3 coding sequence is TGTGCCAGCAGTATTCCAGGGTTAGAAGCTTTCTTT. Its protein product is CASSIPGLEAFF. The gene calls are TRBV6-5 and TRBJ1-1; the D gene is possibly TRBD1 (5 bases). This CDR3 is 12 amino acids long. V lost 5 bases and J 8 bases, leaving 12 bases between the germline ends. Germline CDR1 and CDR2: MNHEY and SVGAGI.

Remarks on this clone: The same CDR3 is also encoded by other DNA sequences in this sample. The CDR3 sequence: CAWSVAYEQYF. The CDR3 region has the DNA TGTGCCTGGAGTGTAGCGTACGAGCAGTACTTC. V usage is TRBV30 and J usage is TRBJ2-7; D is uncertain. The CDR3 runs 11 residues. CDR1 is GTSNPN and CDR2 is SVGIG in the germline V gene (reference sequence). Trimming pared 0 bases from V and 4 bases from J, leaving 4 bases between.